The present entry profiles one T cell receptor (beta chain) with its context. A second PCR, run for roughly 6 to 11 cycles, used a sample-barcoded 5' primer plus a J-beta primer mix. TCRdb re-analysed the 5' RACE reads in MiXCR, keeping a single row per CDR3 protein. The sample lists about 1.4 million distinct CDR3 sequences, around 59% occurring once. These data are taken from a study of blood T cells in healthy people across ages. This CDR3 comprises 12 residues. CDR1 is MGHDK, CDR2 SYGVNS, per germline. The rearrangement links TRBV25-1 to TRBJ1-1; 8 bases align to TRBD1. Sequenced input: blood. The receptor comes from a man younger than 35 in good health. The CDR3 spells CATGTGSLLAFF. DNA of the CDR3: TGTGCTACCGGGACAGGCTCTCTTCTAGCTTTCTTT.